A selection of T cell receptor beta chains follows, all from one sample in a study of cytomegalovirus exposure and HLA in healthy donors. Assay used: immunoSEQ multiplex PCR; TCRdb lists only in-frame clones, some missing. The repertoire has approximately 190,000 clones, over 65% of them found once; the top ten carry about 3.5%. Specimen: PBMCs. Receptors were obtained from a man in his forties in good health and CMV-seropositive. CDR3s include the opening cysteine and the closing phenylalanine or tryptophan. D genes are given only for firm matches. Clone size appears in some rows only: once, few, many, or a class for an expanded clone.

size: .
J: TRBJ2-3
D: TRBD2
V: TRBV5-4
CDR3: CASSLPGLAGVTDTQYF
DNA: TGTGCCAGCAGTCTACCGGGACTAGCGGGAGTTACAGATACGCAGTATTTT

size: .
J: TRBJ2-7
D: TRBD2
V: TRBV11-2
CDR3: CASSHLTSGGYEQYF
DNA: TGTGCCAGCAGCCACCTGACTAGCGGGGGTTACGAGCAGTACTTC

size: .
J: TRBJ2-3
D: .
V: TRBV2
CDR3: CASSGTPRRDTQYF
DNA: TGTGCCAGCAGTGGGACCCCTAGGAGGGATACGCAGTATTTT

size: .
J: TRBJ2-3
D: .
V: TRBV4-1
CDR3: CASSQIPARGGTQYF
DNA: TGCGCCAGCAGCCAAATCCCCGCCAGAGGTGGCACGCAGTATTTT

size: .
J: TRBJ2-1
D: TRBD1
V: TRBV18
CDR3: CASSPGTGPNNEQFF
DNA: TGTGCCAGCTCACCAGGGACAGGACCCAACAATGAGCAGTTCTTC

size: .
J: TRBJ2-6
D: .
V: TRBV5-8
CDR3: CASSLTGGANVLTF
DNA: TGTGCCAGCAGCTTGACCGGCGGAGCCAACGTCCTGACTTTC

size: .
J: TRBJ1-1
D: TRBD1
V: TRBV7-9
CDR3: CASSSWPQGGNTEAFF
DNA: TGTGCCAGCAGCTCTTGGCCACAGGGGGGGAACACTGAAGCTTTCTTT

size: few
J: TRBJ1-5
D: .
V: TRBV29-1
CDR3: CSVVTGSSNQPQHF
DNA: TGCAGCGTTGTTACAGGGAGTAGCAATCAGCCCCAGCATTTT

size: few
J: TRBJ1-1
D: .
V: TRBV28
CDR3: CASSFGGLNTEAFF
DNA: TGTGCCAGCAGTTTTGGGGGGTTGAACACTGAAGCTTTCTTT

size: few
J: TRBJ2-7
D: TRBD1
V: TRBV19
CDR3: CASSPWDRPSYEQYF
DNA: TGTGCCAGTAGTCCCTGGGACAGACCCTCCTACGAGCAGTACTTC

size: .
J: TRBJ2-5
D: TRBD1
V: TRBV7-9
CDR3: CASSFAGGRETQYF
DNA: TGTGCCAGCAGCTTTGCAGGGGGACGTGAGACCCAGTACTTC

size: .
J: TRBJ2-2
D: TRBD1
V: TRBV4-1
CDR3: CASSQGSPGQGAETGELFF
DNA: TGCGCCAGCAGCCAAGGATCCCCGGGACAGGGGGCAGAGACCGGGGAGCTGTTTTTT